This T cell receptor (beta chain) was captured by sequencing in a study of T cells in Graves' hyperthyroidism and ophthalmopathy. Findings and caveats of the study: The model anticipated ophthalmopathy a median approximately 6.6 months pre-onset.

As to this clonotype: What it recognizes is unknown.

The CDR3 is 15 amino acids. V was cut by 1 base and J by 6 bases, with 13 bases left in between. Germline V gives CDR1 SGHRS, CDR2 YFSETQ. Template material for amplifying TCR beta CDR3 regions consisted of RNA transcripts. The HTBI primer set was used in a first-round RT-PCR of the TCR CDR3. TCRdb re-analysed the multiplex PCR reads in MiXCR, keeping a single row per CDR3 protein. The table records 210,000 or so distinct CDR3 sequences, roughly 15% of them present only once. The specimen sequenced was blood. The chain has TRBV5-1 and TRBJ1-4; maybe TRBD1 (5 bases). The sequence was collected from a man aged 45-65 years with Graves' hyperthyroidism. The CDR3 here is CASSLLGRVYEKLFF. Written as DNA, the CDR3 is TGCGCCAGCAGCTTGCTCGGCAGGGTCTATGAAAAACTGTTTTTT.